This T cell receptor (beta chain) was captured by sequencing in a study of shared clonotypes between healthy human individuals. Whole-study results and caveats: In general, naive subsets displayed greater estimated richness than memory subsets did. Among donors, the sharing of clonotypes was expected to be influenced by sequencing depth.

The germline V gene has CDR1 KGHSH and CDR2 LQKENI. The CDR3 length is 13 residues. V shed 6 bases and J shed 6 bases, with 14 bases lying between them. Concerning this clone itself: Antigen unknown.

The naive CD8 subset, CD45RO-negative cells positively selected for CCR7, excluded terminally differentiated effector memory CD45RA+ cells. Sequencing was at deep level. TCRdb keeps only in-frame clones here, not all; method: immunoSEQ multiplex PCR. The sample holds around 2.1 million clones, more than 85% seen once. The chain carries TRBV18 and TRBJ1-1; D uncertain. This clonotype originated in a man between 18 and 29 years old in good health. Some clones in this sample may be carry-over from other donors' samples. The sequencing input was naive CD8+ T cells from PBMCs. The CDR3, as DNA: TGTGCCAGCTCGCCGGCGGGGATCCCTGAAGCTTTCTTT. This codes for CASSPAGIPEAFF.